This paragraph reports one TCR beta chain. Its antigen is unknown. CDR3 length: 16 amino acids. V gave up 1 base and J gave up 0 bases; unmatched junction bases: 2. Germline assignment: CDR1 SEHNR and CDR2 FQNEAQ (reference sequence). The repertoire was sequenced with immunoSEQ multiplex PCR; TCRdb's copy has only in-frame clones and lacks some. Altogether some 70,000 clones are present, under 95% being singletons, with the ten largest covering about 0.7%. These data belong to a study of stem cell transplantation in POMP-related autoinflammatory disease. Study-level background: Pre-transplant patients had naive-skewed CD4+ T cells and few CD8+ T cells. After transplant, neutrophils and platelets showed 100% graft donor chimerism through one year. Study-wide results and caveats: In PRAID patients, the number of distinct TRB V-J gene pairings was restricted.

The chain recombines TRBV7-9 with TRBJ2-3; 9 nucleotides align to TRBD2. The sample was CD4+ T cells from PBMCs, taken after stem cell transplantation. The TCR was taken from a human patient with POMP-related autoinflammation and immune dysregulation (PRAID). Some T cells may be graft donor cells. The CDR3 loop is CASSLGLAASTDTQYF. The CDR3 coding sequence is TGTGCCAGCAGCTTAGGACTAGCGGCTAGCACAGATACGCAGTATTTT. The full variable domain, with the rest looked up from reference TRBV7-9 and TRBJ2-3, is DTGVSQNPRHKITKRGQNVTFRCDPISEHNRLYWYRQTLGQGPEFLTYFQNEAQLEKSRLLSDRFSAERPKGSFSTLEIQRTEQGDSAMYLCASSLGLAASTDTQYFGPGTRLTVL.